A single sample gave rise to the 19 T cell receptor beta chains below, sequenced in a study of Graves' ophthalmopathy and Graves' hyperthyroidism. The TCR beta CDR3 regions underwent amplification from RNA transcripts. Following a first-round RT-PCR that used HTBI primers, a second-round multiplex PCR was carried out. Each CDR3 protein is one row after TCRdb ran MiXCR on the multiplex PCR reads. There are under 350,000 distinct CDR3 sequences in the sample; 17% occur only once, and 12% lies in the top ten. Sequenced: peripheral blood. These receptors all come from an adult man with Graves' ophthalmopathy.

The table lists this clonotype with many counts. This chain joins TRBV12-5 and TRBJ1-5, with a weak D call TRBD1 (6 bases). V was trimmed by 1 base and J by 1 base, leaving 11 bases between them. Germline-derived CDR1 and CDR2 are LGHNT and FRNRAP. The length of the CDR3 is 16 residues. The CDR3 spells CASGLGQGKSNQPQHF. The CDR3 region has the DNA TGTGCTAGTGGTTTGGGGCAGGGGAAAAGCAATCAGCCCCAGCATTTT.

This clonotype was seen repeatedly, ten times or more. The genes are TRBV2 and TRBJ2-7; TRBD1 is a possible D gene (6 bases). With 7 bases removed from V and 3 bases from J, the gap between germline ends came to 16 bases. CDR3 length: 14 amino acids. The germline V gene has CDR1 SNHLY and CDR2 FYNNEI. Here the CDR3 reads CASKEATGGYEQYF. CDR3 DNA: TGTGCCAGCAAAGAAGCGACAGGAGGCTACGAGCAGTACTTC.

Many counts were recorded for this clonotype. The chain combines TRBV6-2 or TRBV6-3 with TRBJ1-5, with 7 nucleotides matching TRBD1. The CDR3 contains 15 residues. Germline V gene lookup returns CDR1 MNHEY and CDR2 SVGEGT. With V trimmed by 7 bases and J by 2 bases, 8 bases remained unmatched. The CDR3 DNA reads TGTGCCAGCACCCTACTCGGACAGGGCAATCAGCCCCAGCATTTT. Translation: CASTLLGQGNQPQHF.

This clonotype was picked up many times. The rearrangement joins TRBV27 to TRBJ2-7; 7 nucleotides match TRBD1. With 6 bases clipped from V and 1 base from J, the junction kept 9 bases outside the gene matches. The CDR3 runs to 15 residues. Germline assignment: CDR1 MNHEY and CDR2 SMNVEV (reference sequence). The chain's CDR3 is CASRIGTGASYEQYF. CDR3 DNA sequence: TGTGCCAGCAGAATCGGAACAGGGGCATCCTACGAGCAGTACTTC.

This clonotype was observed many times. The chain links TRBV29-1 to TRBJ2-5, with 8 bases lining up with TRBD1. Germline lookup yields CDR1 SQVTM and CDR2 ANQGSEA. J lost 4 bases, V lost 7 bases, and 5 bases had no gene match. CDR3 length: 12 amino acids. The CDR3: CSGGQVTETQYF. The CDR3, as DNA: TGCAGCGGGGGACAGGTGACAGAGACCCAGTACTTC.

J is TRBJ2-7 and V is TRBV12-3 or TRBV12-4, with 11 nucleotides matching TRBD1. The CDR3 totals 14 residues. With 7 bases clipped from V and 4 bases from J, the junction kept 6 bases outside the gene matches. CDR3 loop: CASKRTGGGYEQYF. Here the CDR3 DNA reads TGTGCCAGCAAACGGACAGGGGGCGGATACGAGCAGTACTTC.

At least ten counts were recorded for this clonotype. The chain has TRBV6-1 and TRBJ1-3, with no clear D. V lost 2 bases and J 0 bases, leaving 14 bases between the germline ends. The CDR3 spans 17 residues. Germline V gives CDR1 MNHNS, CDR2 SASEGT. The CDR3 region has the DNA TGTGCCAGCAGTGAACCATCGGCAGGCCTCTCTGGAAACACCATATATTTT. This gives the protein CASSEPSAGLSGNTIYF.

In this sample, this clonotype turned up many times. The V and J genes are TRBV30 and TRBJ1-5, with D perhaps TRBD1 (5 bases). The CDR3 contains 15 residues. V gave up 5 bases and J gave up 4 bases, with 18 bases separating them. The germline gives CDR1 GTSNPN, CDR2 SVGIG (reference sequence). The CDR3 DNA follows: TGTGCCTGGTCGCCGGTGGGCAGGGCAAATCAGCCCCAGCATTTT. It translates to CAWSPVGRANQPQHF.

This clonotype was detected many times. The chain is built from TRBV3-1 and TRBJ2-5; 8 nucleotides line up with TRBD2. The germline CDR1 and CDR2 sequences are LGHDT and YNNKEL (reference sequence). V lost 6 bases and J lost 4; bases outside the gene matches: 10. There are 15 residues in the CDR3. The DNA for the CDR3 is TGTGCCAGCAGGGCAAGCGGGGGAGGAGTAGAGACCCAGTACTTC. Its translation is CASRASGGGVETQYF.

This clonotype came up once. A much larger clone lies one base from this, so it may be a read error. This CDR3 reads CASSPTGFHNQPQHF. Written as DNA, the CDR3 is TGTGCCAGCAGTCCTACTGGTTTCCACAATCAGCCCCAGCATTTT. The genes are TRBV12-3 or TRBV12-4 and TRBJ1-5; D gene uncertain. V dropped 5 bases and J dropped 3 bases, with 14 bases sitting between them. There are 15 residues in the CDR3.

CDR3 sequence (DNA): TGTGCCAGCAGTCCCTCGGTGGCTGGTCAAGAGACCCAGTACTTC. Its protein is CASSPSVAGQETQYF. The V call is TRBV27, the J call TRBJ2-5; no clear D. V lost 5 bases and J lost 2, with 15 bases in between. The germline CDR1 and CDR2 sequences are MNHEY and SMNVEV (reference sequence). The CDR3 is 15 amino acids.

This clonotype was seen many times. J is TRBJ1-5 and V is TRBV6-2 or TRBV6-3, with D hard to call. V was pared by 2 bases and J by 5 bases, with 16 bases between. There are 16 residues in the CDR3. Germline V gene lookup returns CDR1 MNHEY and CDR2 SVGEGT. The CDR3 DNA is TGTGCCAGCAGTTACCCCGCTGCCGGGATTGATCAGCCCCAGCATTTT. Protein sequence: CASSYPAAGIDQPQHF.

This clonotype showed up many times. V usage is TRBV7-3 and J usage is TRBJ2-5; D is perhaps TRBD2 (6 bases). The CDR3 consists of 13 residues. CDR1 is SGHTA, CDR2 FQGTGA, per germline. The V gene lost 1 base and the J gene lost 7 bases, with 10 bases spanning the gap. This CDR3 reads CASSLNPGGTQYF. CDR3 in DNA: TGTGCCAGCAGCTTAAACCCCGGGGGGACCCAGTACTTC.

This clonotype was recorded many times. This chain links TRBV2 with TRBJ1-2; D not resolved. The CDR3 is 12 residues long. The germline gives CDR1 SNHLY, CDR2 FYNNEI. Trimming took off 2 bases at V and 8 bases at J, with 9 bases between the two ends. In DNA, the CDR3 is TGTGCCAGCAGTGAAAGTCACCGGGGCTACACCTTC. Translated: CASSESHRGYTF. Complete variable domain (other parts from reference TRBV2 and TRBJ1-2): EPEVTQTPSHQVTQMGQEVILRCVPISNHLYFYWYRQILGQKVEFLVSFYNNEISEKSEIFDDQFSVERPDGSNFTLKIRSTKLEDSAMYFCASSESHRGYTFGSGTRLTVV.

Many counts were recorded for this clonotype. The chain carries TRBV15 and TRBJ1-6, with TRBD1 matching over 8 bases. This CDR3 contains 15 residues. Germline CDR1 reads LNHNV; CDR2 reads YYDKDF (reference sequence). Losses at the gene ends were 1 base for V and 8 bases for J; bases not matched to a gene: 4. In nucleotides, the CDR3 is TGTGCCACCAGCAGAGGTGACAGGGGCTATTCACCCCTCCACTTT. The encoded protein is CATSRGDRGYSPLHF.

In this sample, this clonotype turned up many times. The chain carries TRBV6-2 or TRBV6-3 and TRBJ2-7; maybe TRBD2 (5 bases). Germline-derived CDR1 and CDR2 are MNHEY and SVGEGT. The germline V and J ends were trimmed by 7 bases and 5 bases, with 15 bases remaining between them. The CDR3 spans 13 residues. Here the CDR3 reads CASKRSQRNEQYF. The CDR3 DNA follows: TGTGCCAGCAAGCGGTCCCAGAGGAACGAGCAGTACTTC.

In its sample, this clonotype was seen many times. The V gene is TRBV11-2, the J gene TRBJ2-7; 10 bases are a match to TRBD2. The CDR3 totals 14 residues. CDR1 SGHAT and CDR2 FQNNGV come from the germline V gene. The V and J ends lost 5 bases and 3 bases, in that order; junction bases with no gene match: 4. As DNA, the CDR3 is TGTGCCAGCAGCACTAGCGGGAATAGCTACGAGCAGTACTTC. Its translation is CASSTSGNSYEQYF.

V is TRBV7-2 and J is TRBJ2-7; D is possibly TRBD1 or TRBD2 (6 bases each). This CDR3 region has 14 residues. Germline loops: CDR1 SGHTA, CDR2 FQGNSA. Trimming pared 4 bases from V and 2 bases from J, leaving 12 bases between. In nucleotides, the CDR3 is TGTGCCAGCAGCTCCTCAAGGGGGGCCTACGAGCAGTACTTC. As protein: CASSSSRGAYEQYF.

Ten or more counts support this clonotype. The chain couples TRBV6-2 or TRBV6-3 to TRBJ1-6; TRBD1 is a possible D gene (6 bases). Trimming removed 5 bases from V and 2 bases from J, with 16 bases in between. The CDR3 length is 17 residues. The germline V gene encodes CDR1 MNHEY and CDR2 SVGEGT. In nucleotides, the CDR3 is TGTGCCAGCAGTGACCGATCAGGGGCTGCCTATAATTCACCCCTCCACTTT. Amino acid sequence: CASSDRSGAAYNSPLHF.